The 14 T cell receptor beta chains below all came from one sample that was sequenced in a study of OX40 agonist ivuxolimab in advanced cancers. Measured with immunoSEQ multiplex PCR; TCRdb has only the in-frame clones, and not every one. The table includes tens of thousands of clones, less than 85% detected once. The input for sequencing was CD4+ or CD8+ T cells sorted from blood, taken in a trial of the OX40 agonist ivuxolimab. The receptors shown here come from an adult with an advanced solid tumor such as melanoma, head and neck, liver or kidney cancer.

This clone was recorded a few times. The chain is built from TRBV29-1 and TRBJ1-4; 9 bases align to TRBD1. The J segment lost 5 bases and the V segment lost 4 bases, leaving 14 bases of the junction unmatched. There are 17 residues in the CDR3. The germline CDR1 and CDR2 sequences are SQVTM and ANQGSEA. The CDR3 here is CSVGGGTGPWGNEKLFF. CDR3 nucleotides: TGCAGCGTTGGAGGTGGGACAGGGCCTTGGGGGAATGAAAAACTGTTTTTT. Supplemented by reference TRBV29-1 and TRBJ1-4, the full variable domain reads SAVISQKPSRDICQRGTSLTIQCQVDSQVTMMFWYRQQPGQSLTLIATANQGSEATYESGFVIDKFPISRPNLTFSTLTVSNMSPEDSSIYLCSVGGGTGPWGNEKLFFGSGTQLSVL.

This clone was found many times. The chain uses TRBV6-5 and TRBJ1-3, with TRBD1 as a possible D gene (6 bases). This CDR3 is 15 amino acids long. Per germline, CDR1 MNHEY and CDR2 SVGAGI. V was pared by 2 bases and J by 2 bases, with 10 bases between. CDR3 bases: TGTGCCAGCAGTTACCACACAGGGACTGGAAACACCATATATTTT. This gives the protein CASSYHTGTGNTIYF.

The chain combines TRBV27 with TRBJ1-2; D unclear. Looked up from germline, CDR1 is MNHEY and CDR2 is SMNVEV (reference sequence). The CDR3 sequence is 14 residues long. Trimming left V 7 bases short and J 4 bases short, with 16 bases between. CDR3 coding DNA: TGTGCCAGCAAGAGGTCCCGGCAGACCTATGGCTACACCTTC. It codes for CASKRSRQTYGYTF.

V usage is TRBV18 and J usage is TRBJ1-4, with D tentatively TRBD1 (6 bases). Germline V gene sequence: CDR1 KGHSH, CDR2 LQKENI. This CDR3 has 17 amino acids. The V gene lost 3 bases and the J gene lost 4 bases, with 18 bases spanning the gap. Here the CDR3 reads CASSPEQGAQGNEKLFF. In DNA form, the CDR3 reads TGTGCCAGCTCACCCGAACAGGGAGCGCAGGGTAATGAAAAACTGTTTTTT.

The chain links TRBV27 to TRBJ2-6; D not resolved. CDR3 length equals 15 residues. Germline CDR1 reads MNHEY; CDR2 reads SMNVEV (reference sequence). Trimming stripped 2 bases from V and 4 bases from J, with 9 bases between. CDR3 DNA: TGTGCCAGCAGTTTAATGCGTGCGGGGGCCAACGTCCTGACTTTC. Translation: CASSLMRAGANVLTF.

The rearrangement joins TRBV5-4 to TRBJ1-1; D not certain. The germline V gene encodes CDR1 SGHNT and CDR2 YYREEE (reference sequence). The CDR3 is 13 residues long. The ends were cut back, 2 bases at V and 0 bases at J, with 5 bases in the middle. CDR3 amino acids: CASSLGMNTEAFF. DNA of the CDR3: TGTGCCAGCAGCTTAGGGATGAACACTGAAGCTTTCTTT.

The chain joins TRBV5-1 to TRBJ2-3, with TRBD1 matching 11 bases. The CDR3 length is 16 residues. Germline CDR1 is SGHRS and CDR2 is YFSETQ. V dropped 4 bases and J dropped 6; count of bases not matched to a gene: 10. The CDR3 loop reads CASSPGTGGQSDTQYF. The CDR3 nucleotides read TGCGCCAGCAGCCCGGGGACAGGGGGGCAATCGGATACGCAGTATTTT.

The chain links TRBV11-2 to TRBJ2-3, with D perhaps given as TRBD1 or TRBD2 (6 bases each). This CDR3 has 17 residues. CDR1 is SGHAT and CDR2 is FQNNGV in the germline V gene. Trimming stripped 0 bases from V and 6 bases from J, with 19 bases between. The CDR3 is CASSLEGGRARGDTQYF. In nucleotides, the CDR3 is TGTGCCAGCAGCTTAGAAGGGGGGCGGGCCCGAGGGGATACGCAGTATTTT.

The J gene is TRBJ2-2, the V gene TRBV27; D is uncertain. V was trimmed by 3 bases and J by 2 bases, leaving 7 bases between them. The CDR3 extends over 14 amino acids. Germline loops: CDR1 MNHEY, CDR2 SMNVEV (reference sequence). The CDR3 coding sequence is TGTGCCAGCAGTTTGGGCAAAAACACCGGGGAGCTGTTTTTT. Protein product: CASSLGKNTGELFF.

The gene calls are TRBV6-1 and TRBJ1-1; the D is unclear. The CDR3 is made up of 11 amino acids. Germline CDR1 MNHNS, CDR2 SASEGT. V was trimmed by 7 bases and J by 7 bases, leaving 10 bases between them. The CDR3 bases are TGTGCCAGCAACTTACAGATTGAAGCTTTCTTT. Translated, it gives CASNLQIEAFF.

This clone appeared a few times. The V and J genes are TRBV20-1 and TRBJ1-3; no definite D call. Germline values: CDR1 DFQATT, CDR2 SNEGSKA (reference sequence). The CDR3 has 10 residues. Trimming shortened V by 6 bases and J by 4 bases, and 4 bases separated the two germline ends. The CDR3 sequence: CSAVGNTIYF. CDR3 nucleotide sequence: TGCAGTGCGGTGGGAAACACCATATATTTT.

The genes are TRBV2 and TRBJ2-1; 7 nucleotides match TRBD2. The junction had 3 bases not matched to a gene; V was cut back by 4 bases and J by 0 bases. CDR1 and CDR2 from the germline V gene are SNHLY and FYNNEI. The CDR3 runs 15 residues. CDR3 in amino acids: CASSGGGSSYNEQFF. DNA of the CDR3: TGTGCCAGCAGTGGGGGGGGGAGCTCCTACAATGAGCAGTTCTTC.

The CDR3 bases are TGTGCCAGCAGTGCAGCCTCTGGGGCCAACGTCCTGACTTTC. This encodes CASSAASGANVLTF. The chain links TRBV6-4 to TRBJ2-6; D gene uncertain. Germline loops: CDR1 MRHNA, CDR2 SNTAGT. Trimming cost V 4 bases and J 0 bases, with 4 bases left between them. This CDR3 is built from 14 residues.

V and J are TRBV2 and TRBJ2-1; a weak D match, TRBD1 (6 bases). V lost 7 bases, J lost 4 bases, and 11 bases lay in between. Germline-derived CDR1 and CDR2 are SNHLY and FYNNEI. This CDR3 comprises 13 residues. The CDR3 sequence is CASKSQGYNEQFF. Here the CDR3 DNA reads TGTGCCAGCAAGAGTCAGGGGTACAATGAGCAGTTCTTC.